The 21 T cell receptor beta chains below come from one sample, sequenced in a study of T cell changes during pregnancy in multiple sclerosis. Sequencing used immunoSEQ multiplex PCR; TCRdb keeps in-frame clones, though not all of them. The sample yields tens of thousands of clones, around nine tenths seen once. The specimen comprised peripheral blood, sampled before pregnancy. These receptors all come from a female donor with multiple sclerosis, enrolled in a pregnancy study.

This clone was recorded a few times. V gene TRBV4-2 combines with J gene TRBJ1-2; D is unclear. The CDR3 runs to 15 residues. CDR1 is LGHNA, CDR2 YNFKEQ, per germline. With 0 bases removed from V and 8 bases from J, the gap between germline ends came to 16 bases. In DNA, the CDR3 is TGTGCCAGCAGCCAAGAGAACTATTACGTCGGGGGCTACACCTTC. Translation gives CASSQENYYVGGYTF.

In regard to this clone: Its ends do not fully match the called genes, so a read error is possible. In DNA form, the CDR3 reads TGCGCCAGCAGCCAAGCCGAGCGGGGGGTGGCAGATACGCAGTATTTT. This gives the protein CASSQAERGVADTQYF. The chain employs TRBV11-2 and TRBJ2-3; 9 bases map to TRBD2. This CDR3 contains 16 residues. Germline V gene data show CDR1 as SGHAT and CDR2 as FQNNGV.

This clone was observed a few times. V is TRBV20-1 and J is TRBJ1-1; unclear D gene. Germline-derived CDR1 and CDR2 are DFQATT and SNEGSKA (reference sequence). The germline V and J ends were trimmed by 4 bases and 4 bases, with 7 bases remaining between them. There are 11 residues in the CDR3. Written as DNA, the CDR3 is TGCAGTGCTAATCCAGGCACTGAAGCTTTCTTT. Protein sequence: CSANPGTEAFF.

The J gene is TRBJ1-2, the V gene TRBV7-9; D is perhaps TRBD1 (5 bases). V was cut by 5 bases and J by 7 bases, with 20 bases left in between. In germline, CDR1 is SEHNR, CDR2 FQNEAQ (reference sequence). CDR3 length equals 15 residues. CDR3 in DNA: TGTGCCAGCAGCCCAGAGGGGACTTTATCTCGTGGCTACACCTTC. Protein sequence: CASSPEGTLSRGYTF.

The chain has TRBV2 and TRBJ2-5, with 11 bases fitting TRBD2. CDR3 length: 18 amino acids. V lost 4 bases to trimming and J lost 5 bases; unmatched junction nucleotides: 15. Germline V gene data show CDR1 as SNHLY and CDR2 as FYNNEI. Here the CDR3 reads CASSGTGLADPRGETQYF. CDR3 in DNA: TGTGCCAGCAGTGGGACGGGACTAGCGGATCCTAGGGGGGAGACCCAGTACTTC.

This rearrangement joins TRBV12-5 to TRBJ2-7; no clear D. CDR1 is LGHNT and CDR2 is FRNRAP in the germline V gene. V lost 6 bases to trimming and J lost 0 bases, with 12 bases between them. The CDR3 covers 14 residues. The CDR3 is CASGRPEHSYEQYF. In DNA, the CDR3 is TGTGCTAGTGGCCGTCCTGAACACTCCTACGAGCAGTACTTC.

Here the CDR3 DNA reads TGCAGCGGTTACAGGGGGAACACTGAAGCTTTCTTT. This translates into CSGYRGNTEAFF. The chain combines TRBV29-1 with TRBJ1-1; 7 nucleotides match TRBD1. Per germline, CDR1 SQVTM and CDR2 ANQGSEA. V lost 7 bases to trimming and J lost 1 base; unmatched junction nucleotides: 3. The CDR3 runs to 12 residues. Full variable domain (rest looked up from reference TRBV29-1 and TRBJ1-1): SAVISQKPSRDICQRGTSLTIQCQVDSQVTMMFWYRQQPGQSLTLIATANQGSEATYESGFVIDKFPISRPNLTFSTLTVSNMSPEDSSIYLCSGYRGNTEAFFGQGTRLTVV.

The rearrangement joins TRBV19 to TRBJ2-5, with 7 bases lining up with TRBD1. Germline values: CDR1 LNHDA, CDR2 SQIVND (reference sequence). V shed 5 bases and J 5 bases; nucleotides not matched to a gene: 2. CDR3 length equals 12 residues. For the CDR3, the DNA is TGTGCCAGTAGTGTGACAGGGGAGACCCAGTACTTC. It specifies CASSVTGETQYF.

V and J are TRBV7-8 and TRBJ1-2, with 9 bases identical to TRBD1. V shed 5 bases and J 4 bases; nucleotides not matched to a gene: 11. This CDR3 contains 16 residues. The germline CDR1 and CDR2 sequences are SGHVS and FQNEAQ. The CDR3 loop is CASSPNRGPALYGYTF. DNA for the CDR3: TGTGCCAGCAGCCCGAACAGGGGGCCGGCCCTCTATGGCTACACCTTC.

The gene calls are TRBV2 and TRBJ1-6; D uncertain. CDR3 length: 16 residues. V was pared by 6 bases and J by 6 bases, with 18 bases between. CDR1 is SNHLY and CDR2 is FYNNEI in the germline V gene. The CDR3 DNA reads TGTGCCAGCAGCGCGTGGCAGGTCGTGAGTAATTCACCCCTCCACTTT. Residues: CASSAWQVVSNSPLHF.

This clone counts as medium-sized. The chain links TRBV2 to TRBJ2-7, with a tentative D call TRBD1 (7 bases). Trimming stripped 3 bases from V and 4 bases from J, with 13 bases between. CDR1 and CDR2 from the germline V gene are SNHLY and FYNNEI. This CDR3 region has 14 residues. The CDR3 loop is CASSEGLTGYEQYF. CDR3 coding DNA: TGTGCCAGCAGTGAGGGACTGACAGGGTACGAGCAGTACTTC.

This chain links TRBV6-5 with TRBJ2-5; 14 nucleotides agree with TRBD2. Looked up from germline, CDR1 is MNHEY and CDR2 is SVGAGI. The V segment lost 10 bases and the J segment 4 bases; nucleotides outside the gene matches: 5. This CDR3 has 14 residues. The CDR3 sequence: CATKGLAGVETQYF. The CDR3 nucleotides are TGTGCCACTAAGGGACTAGCGGGAGTAGAGACCCAGTACTTC.

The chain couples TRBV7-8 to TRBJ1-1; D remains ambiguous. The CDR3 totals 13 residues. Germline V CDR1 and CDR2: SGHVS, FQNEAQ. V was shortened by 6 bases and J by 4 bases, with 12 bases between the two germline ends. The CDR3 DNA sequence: TGTGCCAGCAGTTCTCGGACTGGCACTGAAGCTTTCTTT. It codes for CASSSRTGTEAFF.

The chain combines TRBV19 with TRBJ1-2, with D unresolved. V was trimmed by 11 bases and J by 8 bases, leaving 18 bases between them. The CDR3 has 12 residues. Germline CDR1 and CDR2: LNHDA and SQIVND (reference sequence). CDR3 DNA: TGTGCCTCCTCGGGAATTAGCCACGGCTACACCTTC. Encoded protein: CASSGISHGYTF.

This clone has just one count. CDR3 in DNA: TGTGCCAGCAGCTTAGATGCAAAACGGGGGGGATACAATGAGCAGTTCTTC. Translating it yields CASSLDAKRGGYNEQFF. The V and J genes are TRBV11-3 and TRBJ2-1; 8 bases fit TRBD2. Germline-derived CDR1 and CDR2 are SGHNT and YENEEA. V trimming: 0 bases; J trimming: 4 bases; junction bases outside the gene matches: 8. This CDR3 has 17 residues. Combining the CDR3 with reference TRBV11-3 and TRBJ2-1 gives the whole variable domain EAGVVQSPRYKIIEKKQPVAFWCNPISGHNTLYWYLQNLGQGPELLIRYENEEAVDDSQLPKDRFSAERLKGVDSTLKIQPAELGDSAVYLCASSLDAKRGGYNEQFFGPGTRLTVL.

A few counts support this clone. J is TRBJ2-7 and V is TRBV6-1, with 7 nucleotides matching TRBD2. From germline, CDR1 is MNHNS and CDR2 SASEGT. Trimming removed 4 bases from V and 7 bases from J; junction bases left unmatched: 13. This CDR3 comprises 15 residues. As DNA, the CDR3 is TGTGCCAGCAGTGTATCTAGCGGAACCTCTAGTGAGCAGTACTTC. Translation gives CASSVSSGTSSEQYF.

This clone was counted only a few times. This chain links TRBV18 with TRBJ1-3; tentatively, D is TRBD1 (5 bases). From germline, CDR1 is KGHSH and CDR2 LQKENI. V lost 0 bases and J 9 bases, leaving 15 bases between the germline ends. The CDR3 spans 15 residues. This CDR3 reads CASSPPAGMDGTIYF. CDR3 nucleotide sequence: TGTGCCAGCTCACCACCGGCAGGGATGGATGGCACCATATATTTT.

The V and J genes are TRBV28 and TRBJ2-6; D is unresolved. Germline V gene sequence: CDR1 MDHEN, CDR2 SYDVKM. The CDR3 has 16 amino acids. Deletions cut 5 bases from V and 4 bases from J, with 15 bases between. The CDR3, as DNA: TGTGCCAGCAGTCCCTACCCCCTCCTGGGGGCCAACGTCCTGACTTTC. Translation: CASSPYPLLGANVLTF.

The CDR3 loop reads CASSENTWYRGNQPQHF. The CDR3 DNA is TGTGCCAGCAGCGAAAATACCTGGTACAGGGGGAATCAGCCCCAGCATTTT. The chain carries TRBV2 and TRBJ1-5, with 8 bases that match TRBD1. The CDR3 runs to 17 residues. V shed 6 bases and J 4 bases; nucleotides not matched to a gene: 14. From germline, CDR1 is SNHLY and CDR2 FYNNEI.

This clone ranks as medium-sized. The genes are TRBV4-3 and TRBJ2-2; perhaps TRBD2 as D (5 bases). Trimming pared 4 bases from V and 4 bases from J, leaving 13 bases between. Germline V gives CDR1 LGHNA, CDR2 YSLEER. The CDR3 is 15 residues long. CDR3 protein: CASSLYRDSTGELFF. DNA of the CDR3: TGCGCCAGCAGCCTCTATCGGGATAGCACCGGGGAGCTGTTTTTT.

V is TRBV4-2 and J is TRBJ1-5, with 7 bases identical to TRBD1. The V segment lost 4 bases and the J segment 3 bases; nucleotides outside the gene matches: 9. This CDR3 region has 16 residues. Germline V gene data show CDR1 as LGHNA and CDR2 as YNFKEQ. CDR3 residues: CASSPDRVGNNQPQHF. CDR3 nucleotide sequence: TGTGCCAGCAGCCCTGACAGGGTTGGAAACAATCAGCCCCAGCATTTT.